This T cell receptor beta chain was observed in a study of monozygotic twins with inflammatory bowel disease. Whole-study results and caveats: Repertoire similarity matched across concordant and discordant twins, perhaps owing to limited power. A distinction between different T cell subtypes was not possible.

From the 5' RACE reads, TCRdb lists one entry per CDR3 protein and no DNA. The sample is made up of fewer than 400,000 distinct CDR3 sequences, and the top ten hold about 5% of it. This CDR3 is 17 amino acids long. Germline assignment: CDR1 LGHDT and CDR2 YNNKEL (reference sequence). A word on this clonotype: What it binds is not known.

The source of this sequence is a human donor with ulcerative colitis or Crohn's disease, or a healthy co-twin of an affected twin (not recorded which). The sample was blood. The chain couples TRBV3-1 to TRBJ2-5; TCRdb's assignment of TRBD1 cannot be checked, as there is no DNA. CDR3 loop: CASSQDMSAPMEETQYF.